This T cell receptor beta chain was found in a study of regulatory T cells in long-lasting Graves disease. Specified time point: newly diagnosed GD, antithyroid drugs for less than 3 months. After RNA was extracted from PBMCs, the TCR library was made from it. This clonotype was seen many times. The antigen is unknown. Overall study findings and caveats: The study found TRBV28, TRBJ1-2 and TRBJ2-5 favored in persistent disease. Persistent Graves' disease cases displayed lower TCR diversity than newly diagnosed ones.

In building TCR beta libraries, iRepertoire HTBI primers were used together with Arm-PCR of CDR3 regions. TCRdb redid the calling of the multiplex PCR reads with MiXCR, one entry per CDR3 protein. Found here are 370,000 or so distinct CDR3 sequences, 15% to 20% of them singletons; the top ten hold 20% to 25%. Germline assignment: CDR1 SNHLY and CDR2 FYNNEI. The CDR3 contains 13 residues. V was cut by 5 bases and J by 1 base, with 8 bases left in between. These data are also associated with another study on T cells in Graves' hyperthyroidism and ophthalmopathy. Per that paper: From stable hyperthyroidism, ophthalmopathy was set apart by a 13 V-J model.

The specimen comprised peripheral blood mononuclear cells (PBMCs), sampled at new diagnosis, from a patient treated with antithyroid drugs. The V call is TRBV2, the J call TRBJ2-5; D gene uncertain. The TCR was taken from a woman in her late teens or twenties with Graves disease. The CDR3 DNA sequence: TGTGCCAGCAGTATCGGACCCCAAGAGACCCAGTACTTC. Its translation is CASSIGPQETQYF.